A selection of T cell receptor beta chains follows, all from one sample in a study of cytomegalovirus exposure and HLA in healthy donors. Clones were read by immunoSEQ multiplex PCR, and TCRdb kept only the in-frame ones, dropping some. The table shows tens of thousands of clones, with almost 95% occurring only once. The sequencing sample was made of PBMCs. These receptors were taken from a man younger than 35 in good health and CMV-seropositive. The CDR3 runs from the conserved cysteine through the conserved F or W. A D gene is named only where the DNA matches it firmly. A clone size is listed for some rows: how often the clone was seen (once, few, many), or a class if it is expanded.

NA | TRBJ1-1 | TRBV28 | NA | CASSPQTGLGTEAFF | TGTGCCAGCAGTCCCCAGACAGGCTTGGGCACTGAAGCTTTCTTT
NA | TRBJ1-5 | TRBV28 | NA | CASSIMAWRFHF | TGTGCCAGCAGCATAATGGCCTGGCGGTTCCATTTT
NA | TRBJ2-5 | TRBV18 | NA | CASSPPEGIQETQYF | TGTGCCAGCTCACCACCGGAGGGAATCCAAGAGACCCAGTACTTC
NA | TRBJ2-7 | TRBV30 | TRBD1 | CAWSPSPTGAGQYF | TGTGCCTGGAGTCCGTCCCCCACAGGGGCGGGGCAGTACTTC
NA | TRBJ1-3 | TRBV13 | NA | CASSSGEVGNTIYF | TGTGCCAGCAGCTCCGGAGAAGTGGGAAACACCATATATTTT
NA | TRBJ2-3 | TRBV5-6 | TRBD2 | CASSISGTSLTDTQYF | TGTGCCAGCAGCATTAGCGGGACGTCTCTCACAGATACGCAGTATTTT
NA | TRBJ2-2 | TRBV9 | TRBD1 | CASSVGGGGTGELFF | TGTGCCAGCAGCGTAGGAGGGGGCGGCACCGGGGAGCTGTTTTTT
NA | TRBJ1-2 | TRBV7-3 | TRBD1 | CASSIDGTAGYTF | TGTGCCAGCAGCATTGACGGGACAGCGGGCTACACCTTC
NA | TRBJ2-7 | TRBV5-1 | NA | CASSFTGYPYEQYF | TGCGCCAGCAGCTTTACAGGCTACCCCTACGAGCAGTACTTC
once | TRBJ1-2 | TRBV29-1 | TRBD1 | CSVRDRGFYGYTF | TGCAGCGTTCGGGACAGGGGGTTCTATGGCTACACCTTC
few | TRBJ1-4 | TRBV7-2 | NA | CASSLDGNEKLFF | TGTGCCAGCTCACTAGATGGTAATGAAAAACTGTTTTTT
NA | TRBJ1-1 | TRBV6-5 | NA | CASSLNTIPSTEAFF | TGTGCCAGCAGTCTAAACACTATCCCCAGCACTGAAGCTTTCTTT
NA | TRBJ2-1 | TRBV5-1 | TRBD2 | CASSPRGGSGSKYEQFF | TGCGCCAGCAGTCCCCGGGGAGGGAGCGGGAGTAAATATGAGCAGTTCTTC
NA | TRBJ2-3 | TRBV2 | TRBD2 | CASRTGTSGSTDTQYF | TGTGCCAGCAGGACCGGGACTAGCGGGAGCACAGATACGCAGTATTTT
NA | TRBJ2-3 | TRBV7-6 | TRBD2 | CASSVSETSGNTDTQYF | TGTGCCAGCAGCGTCTCGGAGACTAGCGGGAACACAGATACGCAGTATTTT
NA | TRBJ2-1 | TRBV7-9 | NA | CASSLQGVNEQFF | TGTGCCAGCAGCCTTCAGGGTGTCAATGAGCAGTTCTTC
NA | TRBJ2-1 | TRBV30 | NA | CAWVGAGQFF | TGTGCCTGGGTGGGGGCCGGGCAGTTCTTC
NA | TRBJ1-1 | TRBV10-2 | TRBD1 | CASHPGGTEAFF | TGCGCCAGCCACCCAGGGGGTACTGAAGCTTTCTTT
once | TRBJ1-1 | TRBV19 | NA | CASSIADTEAFF | TGTGCCAGTAGTATCGCGGACACAGAAGCTTTCTTT
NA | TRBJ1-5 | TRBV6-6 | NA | CASSEGVQPQHF | TGTGCCAGCAGTGAGGGAGTACAGCCCCAGCATTTT
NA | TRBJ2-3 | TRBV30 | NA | CAWRGGIRTDTQYF | TGTGCCTGGAGGGGCGGGATCCGCACAGATACGCAGTATTTT
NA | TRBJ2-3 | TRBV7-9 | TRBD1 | CASSFWQGGQFITDTQYF | TGTGCCAGCAGCTTTTGGCAAGGGGGACAGTTTATAACAGATACGCAGTATTTT
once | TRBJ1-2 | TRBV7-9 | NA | CASSFEGGYGYTF | TGTGCCAGCAGCTTCGAAGGGGGCTATGGCTACACCTTC
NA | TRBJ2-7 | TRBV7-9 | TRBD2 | CASSPPEGLAGGYEQYF | TGTGCCAGCAGCCCTCCGGAAGGACTAGCGGGAGGCTACGAGCAGTACTTC
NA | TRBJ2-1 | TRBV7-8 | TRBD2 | CASSSLAGEYNEQFF | TGTGCCAGCAGCTCCCTAGCGGGGGAATACAATGAGCAGTTCTTC
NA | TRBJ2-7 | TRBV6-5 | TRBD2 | CASSASGLSGGEQYF | TGTGCCAGCAGTGCTAGTGGGCTTTCGGGGGGCGAGCAGTACTTC
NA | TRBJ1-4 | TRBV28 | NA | CATTGSNEKLFF | TGTGCCACCACAGGATCTAATGAAAAACTGTTTTTT
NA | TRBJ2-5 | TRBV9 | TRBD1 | CASSVDRGQETQYF | TGTGCCAGCAGCGTAGACAGGGGGCAAGAGACCCAGTACTTC
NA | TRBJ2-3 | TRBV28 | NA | CASSSRSRRTTDTQYF | TGTGCCAGCAGTTCCCGTAGCCGGAGGACCACAGATACGCAGTATTTT
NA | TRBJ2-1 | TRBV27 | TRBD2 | CASSSGTSGVNEQFF | TGTGCCAGCAGTTCAGGGACTAGCGGGGTCAATGAGCAGTTCTTC
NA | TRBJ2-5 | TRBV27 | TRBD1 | CASKSLKTGVLGTQYF | TGTGCCAGCAAATCTTTGAAGACAGGGGTCCTGGGGACCCAGTACTTC
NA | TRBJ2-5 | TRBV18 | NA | CASSQRHPQETQYF | TGTGCCAGCTCCCAGAGACACCCGCAAGAGACCCAGTACTTC
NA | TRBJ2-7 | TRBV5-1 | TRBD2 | CASSLGSGLISHEQYF | TGCGCCAGCAGCCTAGGCTCGGGACTAATCAGCCACGAGCAGTACTTC
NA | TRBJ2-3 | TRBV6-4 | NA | CASSETILVQGRTDTQYF | TGTGCCAGCAGTGAAACTATTCTTGTGCAGGGGCGGACAGATACGCAGTATTTT
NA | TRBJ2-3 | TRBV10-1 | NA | CASSERAGVTDTQYF | TGCGCCAGCAGTGAACGGGCAGGGGTCACAGATACGCAGTATTTT
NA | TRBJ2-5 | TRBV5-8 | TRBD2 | CASSEVAGGGETQYF | TGTGCCAGCAGCGAGGTAGCGGGAGGAGGAGAGACCCAGTACTTC
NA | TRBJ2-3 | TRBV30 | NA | CAWTPQVSTDTQYF | TGTGCCTGGACCCCGCAGGTTAGCACAGATACGCAGTATTTT
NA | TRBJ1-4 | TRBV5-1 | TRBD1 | CASSGGQGVGNEKLFF | TGCGCCAGCAGCGGAGGACAGGGTGTAGGTAATGAAAAACTGTTTTTT
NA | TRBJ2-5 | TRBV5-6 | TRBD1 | CASSLDRGETQYF | TGTGCCAGCAGCTTAGACAGGGGAGAGACCCAGTACTTC
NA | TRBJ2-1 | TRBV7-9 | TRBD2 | CASSFRTSGRNNEQFF | TGTGCCAGCAGCTTTCGGACTAGCGGGAGAAACAATGAGCAGTTCTTC
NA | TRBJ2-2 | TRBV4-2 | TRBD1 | CASSQDYGIGTDSLSELFF | TGTGCCAGCAGCCAAGATTATGGGATCGGGACAGATTCGTTGTCGGAGCTGTTTTTT
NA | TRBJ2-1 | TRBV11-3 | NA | CASSRTRFSYNEQFF | TGTGCCAGCAGCCGTACACGATTTTCGTACAATGAGCAGTTCTTC
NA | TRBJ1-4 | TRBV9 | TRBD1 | CASSAPGQGDEKLFF | TGTGCCAGCAGCGCCCCGGGACAGGGAGATGAAAAACTGTTTTTT
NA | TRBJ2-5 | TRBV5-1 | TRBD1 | CASSSTPTGGQETQYF | TGCGCCAGCAGCTCGACCCCGACAGGGGGCCAAGAGACCCAGTACTTC
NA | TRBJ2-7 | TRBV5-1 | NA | CASSLQGAATYEQYF | TGCGCCAGCAGCTTGCAAGGAGCAGCAACCTACGAGCAGTACTTC